This T cell receptor (beta chain) is from a study of blood T cell repertoires in COVID-19 (dated by TCRdb to 2020 to 2022). A note on the overall study: Samples covering the acute and convalescent phases of COVID-19 were provided by collaborators in the United States, Italy and Spain. Samples came from the ongoing ImmuneRACE study (first 160 participants) plus 1,254 subjects from 6 global collaborators. Nearly every sample came with metadata listing a de-identified subject ID, COVID-19 status, age in years and sex. The repertoires were made available in a free public database intended to serve as a resource for research on the immune response to SARS-CoV-2. The prospective study material was composed of cDNA or gDNA derived from T cells, B-cell-depleted T cells, or PBMCs. HLA class I and class II types, where available, came from metadata supplied by the sample provider rather than from assay-based typing. Subjects who had been exposed to COVID-19, were actively infected with it, or had recovered from it provided the deeply sampled blood TCRbeta repertoires that made up the dataset. The investigation overall reported the following: Clinical and demographic metadata were provided uncurated, with the amount varying by source and participant.

Compared with germline, V lacks 3 bases and J lacks 5 bases; bases without a gene match: 3. The CDR3 goes from the cysteine to the phenylalanine over 14 residues. Of all the DNA, just the CDR3 is kept, 42 bases in frame from base 1. From a lookup of the germline V gene, CDR1 and CDR2 are SGHDN and FVKESK. In the prospective study, participants were roughly 18 to 95 years old, resided in 25 or so geographic areas of the United States, and were enrolled through a virtual design. To assign participants to cohorts, the prospective study relied on clinical history that participants themselves reported in a screening survey and a study questionnaire. ImmuneRACE Cohort 3 recovered participants were defined by two consecutive negative NP/OP PCR tests, healthcare professional clearance, or symptom resolution. In the prospective study, whole blood, serum and a nasopharyngeal or oropharyngeal swab were collected from each participant by mobile phlebotomists. Over a roughly two-month period, participants in the prospective study had the option of providing additional blood draws and questionnaires. Before DNA extraction, prospective study blood samples were shipped either frozen or at room temperature.

As for this clone: Its antigen is unknown. One base away there is no much larger clone; base qualities are not given.

TCRbeta CDR3 regions were amplified from genomic DNA by means of the immunoSEQ Assay, a bias-controlled multiplex PCR. Per the authors' processing: The number of nucleated cells in each sample was estimated by amplification of reference gene primers within the assay. To quantify the absolute abundance of each unique TCRbeta CDR3 rearrangement, sequence reads were collapsed and filtered. For each sample, productive Simpson clonality was calculated as the square root of Simpson's diversity index over productive rearrangements. TCRdb carries this immuneACCESS record with in-frame sequences only. Its versions omit some clonotypes, under half of them owing to an unresolved V gene in the studies checked, with the rest unexplained. That table supplies the V and J calls and clone size; D and trimming were determined from the DNA. This sample comprises about 140,000 clones, 78% of them detected only once. The ten largest clones represent 6% of the sample.

The V gene is TRBV14 and the J gene is TRBJ2-1; 8 of the junction bases match TRBD1. The TCR comes from a woman aged 45 to 65 who had recovered from COVID-19. The sample was PBMCs or T cells enriched from blood (not recorded which). The base sequence is TGTGCCAGCAGCCACTTGACAGGGGACAATGAGCAGTTCTTC. It specifies CASSHLTGDNEQFF.